Following are 20 T cell receptor beta chains from one sample sequenced in a study of Graves' ophthalmopathy and Graves' hyperthyroidism. Amplified material comprised TCR beta CDR3 regions derived from RNA transcripts. RT-PCR with HTBI primers came first, then second-round multiplex PCR. TCRdb analysed the multiplex PCR reads with MiXCR anew, one entry per CDR3 protein. The data contain roughly 610,000 distinct CDR3 sequences, about a fifth of them seen just once; the ten biggest clones take up approximately 6.5%. Input material: peripheral blood. The source is a woman aged 18-29 years with stable Graves' hyperthyroidism. Some clones in this sample may be carry-over from other donors' samples.

This clonotype was detected many times. This chain joins TRBV7-2 and TRBJ2-7; 10 bases line up with TRBD1. The CDR3 is made up of 15 amino acids. The V and J ends lost 1 base and 7 bases, in that order; junction bases with no gene match: 7. Germline CDR1 is SGHTA and CDR2 is FQGNSA. CDR3 in DNA: TGTGCCAGCAGCTTAGGAGGGACAGGGGCGGAGGAGCAGTACTTC. This gives the protein CASSLGGTGAEEQYF.

This chain connects TRBV6-2 or TRBV6-3 to TRBJ2-7; perhaps TRBD2 as D (5 bases). Between the trimmed V and J ends, which lost 7 bases and 1 base, there was a span of 14 bases. Germline V CDR1 and CDR2: MNHEY, SVGEGT. The CDR3 loop spans 14 amino acids. The CDR3: CASMPDGVSYEQYF. The CDR3 nucleotides are TGTGCCAGCATGCCCGACGGGGTATCCTACGAGCAGTACTTC.

Written as DNA, the CDR3 is TGTGCCTGGAGTCCCCGTGTGGGGGGCTACACCTTC. Amino acids: CAWSPRVGGYTF. The rearrangement joins TRBV30 to TRBJ1-2; D unresolved. Germline V CDR1 and CDR2: GTSNPN, SVGIG (reference sequence). V was trimmed by 2 bases and J by 8 bases, leaving 12 bases between them. This CDR3 is 12 amino acids long.

In this sample, this clonotype turned up many times. The chain employs TRBV30 and TRBJ1-2; D possibly corresponds to TRBD1 (6 bases). With 8 bases removed from V and 4 bases from J, the gap between germline ends came to 14 bases. CDR1 GTSNPN and CDR2 SVGIG come from the germline V gene (reference sequence). The CDR3 sequence is 12 residues long. For the CDR3, the DNA is TGTGCCCTGGGGGGGCAGGGCTATGGCTACACCTTC. Amino acids: CALGGQGYGYTF.

This clonotype was seen only a few times. The rearrangement uses TRBV12-3 or TRBV12-4 and TRBJ1-2, with D unclear. The CDR3 totals 13 residues. Trimming stripped 6 bases from V and 0 bases from J, with 8 bases between. The CDR3 is CASRSGANYGYTF. CDR3 nucleotides: TGTGCCAGCAGGTCCGGGGCTAACTATGGCTACACCTTC.

In this sample, this clonotype turned up many times. The gene calls are TRBV7-2 and TRBJ1-5, with D possibly being TRBD1 (5 bases). Trimming pared 2 bases from V and 5 bases from J, leaving 10 bases between. Germline V lookup: CDR1 SGHTA, CDR2 FQGNSA. CDR3 length equals 14 residues. The CDR3 bases are TGTGCCAGCAGCTTAAGGCAGGGTGATCAGCCCCAGCATTTT. Amino acid sequence: CASSLRQGDQPQHF.

This clonotype has a count of ten or more. The rearrangement joins TRBV25-1 to TRBJ1-1; tentatively, D is TRBD1 (5 bases). Trimming removed 3 bases from V and 0 bases from J, with 11 bases in between. Per the germline V gene, CDR1 is MGHDK and CDR2 is SYGVNS. The CDR3 contains 15 residues. DNA for the CDR3: TGTGCCAGCAGTGAGGAAGGACATTTGAACACTGAAGCTTTCTTT. Amino acid sequence: CASSEEGHLNTEAFF.

This clonotype has more than one count but fewer than ten. The chain uses TRBV3-1 and TRBJ1-2; D gene ambiguous. V was cut by 0 bases and J by 9 bases, with 17 bases left in between. This CDR3 comprises 15 residues. Germline CDR1 reads LGHDT; CDR2 reads YNNKEL (reference sequence). In DNA form, the CDR3 reads TGTGCCAGCAGCCAAGACACCAGTGGGGTCTCGAGCTACACCTTC. Translation: CASSQDTSGVSSYTF.

This clonotype has just a few counts. This rearrangement joins TRBV27 to TRBJ1-1, with 7 bases fitting TRBD1. CDR3 length: 16 residues. With V trimmed by 3 bases and J by 5 bases, 12 bases remained unmatched. In germline, CDR1 is MNHEY, CDR2 SMNVEV (reference sequence). As DNA, the CDR3 is TGTGCCAGCAGTTTGGGAAAGGGGGCCTATTTAACTGAAGCTTTCTTT. It codes for CASSLGKGAYLTEAFF.

There are many counts of this clonotype. This chain joins TRBV6-1 and TRBJ1-1; TRBD1 agrees at 12 bases. Germline loops: CDR1 MNHNS, CDR2 SASEGT. J lost 4 bases, V lost 4 bases, and 7 bases had no gene match. The CDR3 runs 16 residues. The CDR3 region has the DNA TGTGCCAGCAGTGGACCGGGACAGGGGGCGATCACTGAAGCTTTCTTT. This sequence encodes CASSGPGQGAITEAFF.

This chain connects TRBV20-1 to TRBJ2-7, with TRBD1 matching 8 bases. The ends lost 8 bases at V and 4 bases at J; junction bases unmatched: 16. In germline, CDR1 is DFQATT, CDR2 SNEGSKA (reference sequence). The CDR3 is 15 amino acids. CDR3 amino acids: CSSRTGQANIYEQYF. DNA for the CDR3: TGCAGTTCAAGAACGGGACAGGCGAACATTTACGAGCAGTACTTC.

In this sample, this clonotype turned up many times. V usage is TRBV29-1 and J usage is TRBJ2-7; 11 positions agree with TRBD2. The CDR3 consists of 17 residues. In germline, CDR1 is SQVTM, CDR2 ANQGSEA. V shed 0 bases and J 2 bases; nucleotides not matched to a gene: 9. The CDR3 protein is CSVEDSDGTSGTYEQYF. The CDR3 region has the DNA TGCAGCGTTGAAGATTCCGACGGGACTAGCGGCACCTACGAGCAGTACTTC.

The rearrangement joins TRBV2 to TRBJ1-6; D unclear. This CDR3 has 15 amino acids. Trimming stripped 6 bases from V and 1 base from J, with 10 bases between. The V gene's germline CDR1 is SNHLY and CDR2 FYNNEI. CDR3 region: CASSPGRSYNSPLHF. The CDR3 DNA is TGTGCCAGCAGCCCAGGACGATCCTATAATTCACCCCTCCACTTT. Drawing the rest from reference TRBV2 and TRBJ1-6, the complete variable domain is EPEVTQTPSHQVTQMGQEVILRCVPISNHLYFYWYRQILGQKVEFLVSFYNNEISEKSEIFDDQFSVERPDGSNFTLKIRSTKLEDSAMYFCASSPGRSYNSPLHFGNGTRLTVT.

J is TRBJ1-5 and V is TRBV25-1; a weak D match, TRBD1 (6 bases). Germline-derived CDR1 and CDR2 are MGHDK and SYGVNS. Trimming took 3 bases from V and 5 from J, leaving 17 bases between them. CDR3 length: 16 residues. The CDR3 loop is CASSEWGGTGHQPQHF. The DNA for the CDR3 is TGTGCCAGCAGTGAGTGGGGGGGTACAGGGCATCAGCCCCAGCATTTT.

This clonotype was seen ten or more times. The rearrangement uses TRBV28 and TRBJ2-7; 8 bases line up with TRBD2. V gave up 3 bases and J gave up 4 bases; unmatched junction bases: 2. CDR3 length equals 13 residues. CDR1 and CDR2 (germline): MDHEN, SYDVKM. DNA of the CDR3: TGTGCCAGCAGTTTTAGCGGGGATTACGAGCAGTACTTC. This sequence encodes CASSFSGDYEQYF.

The J gene is TRBJ2-7, the V gene TRBV12-3 or TRBV12-4; D is ambiguous. The CDR3 runs to 13 residues. Trimming took off 2 bases at V and 0 bases at J, with 5 bases between the two ends. The chain's CDR3 is CASSLRFSYEQYF. The CDR3 DNA reads as TGTGCCAGCAGTTTAAGATTCTCCTACGAGCAGTACTTC.

This clonotype came up many times. The DNA of the CDR3 is TGTGCCAGCAGTTATCAGAGTAATCAGCCCCAGCATTTT. This gives the protein CASSYQSNQPQHF. J is TRBJ1-5 and V is TRBV11-2; no reliable D call. The CDR3 covers 13 residues. V shed 6 bases and J shed 4 bases, with 10 bases lying between them. Germline V gene lookup returns CDR1 SGHAT and CDR2 FQNNGV.

This sequence joins TRBV5-1 and TRBJ2-7; D ambiguous. V lost 0 bases to trimming and J lost 4 bases, with 17 bases between them. This CDR3 is built from 16 residues. CDR1 is SGHRS, CDR2 YFSETQ, per germline. DNA for the CDR3: TGCGCCAGCAGCTTGGGCCGAGGAGACGAGATATACGAGCAGTACTTC. This encodes CASSLGRGDEIYEQYF.

This clonotype showed up many times. J is TRBJ1-6 and V is TRBV12-3 or TRBV12-4; D is undetermined. This CDR3 has 13 amino acids. Trimming removed 6 bases at V and 5 bases at J, with 8 bases between. In DNA, the CDR3 is TGTGCCAGCAGGGGGATCGATAATTCACCCCTCCACTTT. Protein sequence: CASRGIDNSPLHF.

The sample holds a few counts of this clonotype. This chain links TRBV5-1 with TRBJ2-2; 9 bases line up with TRBD2. Germline V gene lookup returns CDR1 SGHRS and CDR2 YFSETQ. V lost 4 bases and J lost 6; bases outside the gene matches: 16. This CDR3 is 18 amino acids long. The CDR3: CASSGTGTSILGPGELFF. CDR3 nucleotide sequence: TGCGCCAGCAGCGGGACCGGGACTAGCATTTTAGGACCCGGGGAGCTGTTTTTT.